One T cell receptor (beta chain) is described in this entry. The antigen remains undetermined. The sample is drawn from a study of Graves' ophthalmopathy and Graves' hyperthyroidism. Turning to the study itself: Peripheral blood was gathered at the point of initial diagnosis, before any treatment started.

RNA transcripts provided the template for amplifying TCR beta CDR3 regions. Following a first-round RT-PCR that used HTBI primers, a second-round multiplex PCR was carried out. TCRdb called the multiplex PCR reads again in MiXCR, with one record for every CDR3 protein. The sample yields roughly 500,000 distinct CDR3 sequences, approximately 15% seen once. V shed 6 bases and J 11 bases; nucleotides not matched to a gene: 12. The CDR3 totals 13 residues. Overall study findings and caveats: Built on 13 signatures, a model told ophthalmopathy apart from stable hyperthyroidism with 85% to 90% sensitivity and roughly 81% specificity. Also, most clonotypes expanded in the thyroid above 0.001 frequency appeared in blood.

A volume of 8 to 10 ml of fresh peripheral blood supplied the PBMCs. The receptor was isolated from a woman under 40 with Graves' ophthalmopathy. Material: blood. V and J are TRBV12-3 or TRBV12-4 and TRBJ1-1, with 7 bases identical to TRBD1. This chain's CDR3 is CASSETGFVVAFF. The CDR3 coding sequence is TGTGCCAGCAGCGAGACAGGGTTTGTGGTTGCTTTCTTT.